The 4 T cell receptor beta chains listed next were all sequenced from one sample in a study of blood T cell repertoires in COVID-19. Profiled with immunoSEQ multiplex PCR; TCRdb holds only in-frame clones, not every one. The sample includes over 250,000 clones, around 84% seen only once; the top ten take roughly 1.5%. Sequencing was performed on peripheral blood. These receptors were collected from a human donor with COVID-19, enrolled during active disease. The donor label of this sample is uncertain.

This clone showed up just once. The V and J genes are TRBV4-3 and TRBJ2-1; D perhaps matches TRBD1 (5 bases). V dropped 0 bases and J dropped 2 bases, with 11 bases sitting between them. CDR1 and CDR2 from the germline V gene are LGHNA and YSLEER. CDR3 length equals 16 residues. CDR3 sequence: CASSQDVTGTYNEQFF. The CDR3 region has the DNA TGCGCCAGCAGCCAAGATGTCACAGGAACCTACAATGAGCAGTTCTTC.

The genes are TRBV7-3 and TRBJ2-1; 9 bases agree with TRBD2. Losses at the gene ends were 10 bases for V and 9 bases for J; bases not matched to a gene: 13. In germline, CDR1 is SGHTA, CDR2 FQGTGA. CDR3 size: 14 residues. The CDR3 is CATQGVAGAGEQFF. CDR3 in DNA: TGTGCCACTCAAGGGGTAGCGGGAGCCGGTGAGCAGTTCTTC. Based on the CDR3 plus reference TRBV7-3 and TRBJ2-1, the full variable domain is GAGVSQTPSNKVTEKGKYVELRCDPISGHTALYWYRQSLGQGPEFLIYFQGTGAADDSGLPNDRFFAVRPEGSVSTLKIQRTERGDSAVYLCATQGVAGAGEQFFGPGTRLTVL.

The CDR3 DNA sequence: TGTGCCAGCAGCCAAGTCTCAGGGGGAGCTTTCTTT. Its translation: CASSQVSGGAFF. This chain joins TRBV3-1 (or the pseudogene TRBV3-2) and TRBJ1-1; TRBD1 aligns across 7 bases. The V gene end was trimmed by 1 base and the J gene end by 10 bases; junction bases not matched to a gene: 3. The CDR3 loop spans 12 amino acids. Per the germline V gene, CDR1 is LGHDT and CDR2 is YNNKEL (reference sequence).

This rearrangement joins TRBV5-1 to TRBJ2-7; 10 bases map to TRBD2. Looked up from germline, CDR1 is SGHRS and CDR2 is YFSETQ. The V segment lost 5 bases and the J segment 5 bases; nucleotides outside the gene matches: 7. This CDR3 spans 14 amino acids. The CDR3 sequence: CASSFKREGNEQYF. DNA of the CDR3: TGCGCCAGCAGTTTCAAGCGGGAGGGAAACGAGCAGTACTTC.